One T cell receptor beta chain is described in this entry. Its antigen is undetermined. This specimen comes from a study of cytomegalovirus exposure and HLA in healthy donors. Healthy bone marrow donors supplied every sample. Primers: 60 Vbeta forward and 13 Jbeta reverse. As handled by the study authors: Tens of millions of unique TCR beta chains, around 11 million of them shared, were counted by a later analysis. This table comes from immunoSEQ multiplex PCR, and its TCRdb copy is limited to in-frame clones, with some not included. The D gene and trimming were derived from the DNA, and the V and J assignments and clone size from that table. The sample shows about 120,000 clones, around 75% of them seen only once. Study-level points and caveats: Within an earlier analysis, most TCR beta V segments proved productive either about 90% or about 30% of the time.

Germline trimming cut 0 bases from V and 1 base from J; bases unmatched to any gene: 16. The CDR3 is 20 residues long. Per germline, CDR1 SGDLS and CDR2 YYNGEE. The chain couples TRBV9 to TRBJ1-1, with 9 bases matching TRBD1. This clonotype originated in a woman between 40 and 50 years old in good health and CMV-seropositive. What was sequenced was PBMCs. For the CDR3, the DNA is TGTGCCAGCAGCGTAGAATGGGGGGACAGGGAGGGGTGGGCGAACACTGAAGCTTTCTTT. It specifies CASSVEWGDREGWANTEAFF.